Described below is a single T cell receptor (beta chain) sequence and its context. This sample was included in a study of blood T cell repertoires in COVID-19. Sequencing was performed with immunoSEQ multiplex PCR; in TCRdb, only in-frame clones are kept and a portion is missing. The data show around 100,000 clones, with about 85% seen just once and about 13% held by the top ten. The CDR3 loop spans 13 amino acids. After removal of 5 bases from V and 5 bases from J, the junction contained 3 bases not matched to a gene. CDR1 SGHNT and CDR2 YENEEA come from the germline V gene. This sequence originates from a human donor in a cohort sampled during active COVID-19. The chain joins TRBV11-3 to TRBJ2-5, with 9 bases aligning to TRBD2. Sequencing used peripheral blood. Here the CDR3 reads CASSQGLAETQYF. The CDR3 nucleotides are TGTGCCAGCAGCCAGGGACTAGCCGAGACCCAGTACTTC. Looking up the rest from reference TRBV11-3 and TRBJ2-5 gives the full variable domain: EAGVVQSPRYKIIEKKQPVAFWCNPISGHNTLYWYLQNLGQGPELLIRYENEEAVDDSQLPKDRFSAERLKGVDSTLKIQPAELGDSAVYLCASSQGLAETQYFGPGTRLLVL.